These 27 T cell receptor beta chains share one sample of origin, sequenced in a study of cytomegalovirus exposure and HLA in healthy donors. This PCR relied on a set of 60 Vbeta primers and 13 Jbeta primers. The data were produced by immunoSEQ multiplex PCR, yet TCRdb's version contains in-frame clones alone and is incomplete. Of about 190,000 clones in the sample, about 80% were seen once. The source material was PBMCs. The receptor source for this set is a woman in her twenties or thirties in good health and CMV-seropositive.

CDR3 coding DNA: TGTGCCAGCAGCAAACAGGGGGCCGGGTCCTACGAGCAGTACTTC. Protein sequence: CASSKQGAGSYEQYF. The rearrangement links TRBV9 to TRBJ2-7; TRBD1 aligns across 9 bases. The germline V gene encodes CDR1 SGDLS and CDR2 YYNGEE. There are 15 residues in the CDR3. J was trimmed by 1 base and V by 4 bases; bases with no gene match: 6.

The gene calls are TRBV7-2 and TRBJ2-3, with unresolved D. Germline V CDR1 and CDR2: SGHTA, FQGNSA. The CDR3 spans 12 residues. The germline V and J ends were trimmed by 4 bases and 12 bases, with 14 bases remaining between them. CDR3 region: CASSSPRALQYF. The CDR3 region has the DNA TGTGCCAGCAGCTCCCCCCGCGCCCTTCAGTATTTT.

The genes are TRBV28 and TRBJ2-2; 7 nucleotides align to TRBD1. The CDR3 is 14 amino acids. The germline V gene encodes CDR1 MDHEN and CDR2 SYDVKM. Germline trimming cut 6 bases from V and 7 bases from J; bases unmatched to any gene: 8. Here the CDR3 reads CASREQGWDGELFF. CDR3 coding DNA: TGTGCCAGCAGGGAACAGGGGTGGGACGGGGAGCTGTTTTTT.

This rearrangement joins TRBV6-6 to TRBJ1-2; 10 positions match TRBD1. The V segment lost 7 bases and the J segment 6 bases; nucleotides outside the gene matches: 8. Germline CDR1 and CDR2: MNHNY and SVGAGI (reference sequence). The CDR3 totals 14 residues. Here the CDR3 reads CASTPSGTGDGYTF. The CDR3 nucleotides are TGTGCCAGCACCCCTAGCGGGACAGGGGATGGCTACACCTTC.

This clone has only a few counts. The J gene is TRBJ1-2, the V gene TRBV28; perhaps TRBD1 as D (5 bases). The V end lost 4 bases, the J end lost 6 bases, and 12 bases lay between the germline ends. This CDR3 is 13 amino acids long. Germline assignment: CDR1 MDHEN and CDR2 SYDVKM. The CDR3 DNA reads TGTGCCAGCAGTTCCGCAAGGGGTGATGGCTACACCTTC. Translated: CASSSARGDGYTF.

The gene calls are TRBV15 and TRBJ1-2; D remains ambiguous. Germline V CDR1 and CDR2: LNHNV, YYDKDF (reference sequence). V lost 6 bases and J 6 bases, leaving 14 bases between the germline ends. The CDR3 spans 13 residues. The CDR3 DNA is TGTGCCACCAGTCCGGGGAGATGGGATGGCTACACCTTC. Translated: CATSPGRWDGYTF.

DNA of the CDR3: TGTGCCAGCAGTCAAGCAGGGATCTACGAGCAGTACTTC. Translated: CASSQAGIYEQYF. This rearrangement joins TRBV6-6 to TRBJ2-7, with D possibly TRBD1 on 5 matching bases. Trimming took 5 bases from V and 3 from J, leaving 11 bases between them. CDR3 length equals 13 residues. Germline CDR1 MNHNY, CDR2 SVGAGI (reference sequence).

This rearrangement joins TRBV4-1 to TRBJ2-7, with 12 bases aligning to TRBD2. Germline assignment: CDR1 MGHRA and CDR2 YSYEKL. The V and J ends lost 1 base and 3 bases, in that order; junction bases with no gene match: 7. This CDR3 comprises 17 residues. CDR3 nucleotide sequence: TGCGCCAGCAGCCAAGGACGACTAGCGGGGGAGAACTACGAGCAGTACTTC. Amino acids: CASSQGRLAGENYEQYF.

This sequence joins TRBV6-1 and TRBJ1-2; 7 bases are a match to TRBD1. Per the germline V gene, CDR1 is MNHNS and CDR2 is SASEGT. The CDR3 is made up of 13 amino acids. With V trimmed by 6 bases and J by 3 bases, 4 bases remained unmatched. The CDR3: CASRQGLDYGYTF. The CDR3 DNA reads TGTGCCAGCAGACAGGGGTTAGACTATGGCTACACCTTC.

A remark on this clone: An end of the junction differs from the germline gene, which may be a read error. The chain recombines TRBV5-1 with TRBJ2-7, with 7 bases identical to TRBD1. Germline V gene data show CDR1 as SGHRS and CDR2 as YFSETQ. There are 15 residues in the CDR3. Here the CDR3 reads CASSSSPGTEVGGNF. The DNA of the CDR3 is TGCGCCAGCAGCTCTAGTCCCGGGACAGAAGTGGGTGGAAACTTC.

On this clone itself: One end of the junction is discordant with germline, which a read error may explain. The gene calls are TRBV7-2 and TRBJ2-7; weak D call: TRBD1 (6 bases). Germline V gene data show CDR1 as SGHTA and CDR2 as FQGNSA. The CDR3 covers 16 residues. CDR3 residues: CASGLLGARLGYEQYF. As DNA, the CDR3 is TGTGCCAGCGGCTTATTGGGGGCTAGGCTAGGCTACGAGCAGTACTTC.

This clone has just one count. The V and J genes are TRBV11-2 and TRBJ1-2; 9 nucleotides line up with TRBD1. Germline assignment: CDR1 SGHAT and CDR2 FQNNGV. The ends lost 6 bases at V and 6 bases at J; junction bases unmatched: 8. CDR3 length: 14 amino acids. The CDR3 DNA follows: TGTGCCAGCAGGATGGTGACAGGGGGTAATGGCTACACCTTC. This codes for CASRMVTGGNGYTF.

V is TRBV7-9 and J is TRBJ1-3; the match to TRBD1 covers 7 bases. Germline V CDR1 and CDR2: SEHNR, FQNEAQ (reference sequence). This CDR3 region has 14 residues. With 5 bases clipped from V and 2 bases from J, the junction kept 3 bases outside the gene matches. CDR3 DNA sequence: TGTGCCAGCAGCCCCCAGGGGGCTGGAAACACCATATATTTT. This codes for CASSPQGAGNTIYF. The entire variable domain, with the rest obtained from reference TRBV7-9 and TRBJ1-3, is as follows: DTGVSQNPRHKITKRGQNVTFRCDPISEHNRLYWYRQTLGQGPEFLTYFQNEAQLEKSRLLSDRFSAERPKGSFSTLEIQRTEQGDSAMYLCASSPQGAGNTIYFGEGSWLTVV.

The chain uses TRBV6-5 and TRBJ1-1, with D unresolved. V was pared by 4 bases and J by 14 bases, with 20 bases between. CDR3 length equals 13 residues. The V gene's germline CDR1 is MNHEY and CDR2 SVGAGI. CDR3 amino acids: CASSSASHGGGFF. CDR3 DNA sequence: TGTGCCAGCAGTTCCGCTAGCCACGGTGGAGGCTTCTTT.

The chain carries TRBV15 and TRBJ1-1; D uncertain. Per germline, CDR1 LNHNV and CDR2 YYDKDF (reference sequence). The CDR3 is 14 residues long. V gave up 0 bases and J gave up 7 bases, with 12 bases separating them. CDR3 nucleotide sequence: TGTGCCACCAGCAGAGATCAGACAACCGATGAAGCTTTCTTT. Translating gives CATSRDQTTDEAFF.

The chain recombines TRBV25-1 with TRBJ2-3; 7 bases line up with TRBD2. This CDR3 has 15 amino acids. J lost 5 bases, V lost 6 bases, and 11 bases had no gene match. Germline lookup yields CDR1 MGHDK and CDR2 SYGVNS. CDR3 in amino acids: CASSLPRERGDTQYF. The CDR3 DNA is TGTGCCAGCAGCTTGCCGCGGGAGCGGGGAGATACGCAGTATTTT.

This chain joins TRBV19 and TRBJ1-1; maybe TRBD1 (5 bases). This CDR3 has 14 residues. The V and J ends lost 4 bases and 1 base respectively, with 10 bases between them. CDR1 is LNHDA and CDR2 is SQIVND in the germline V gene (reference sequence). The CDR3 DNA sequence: TGTGCCAGTAGTACGTATACAGGGAACACTGAAGCTTTCTTT. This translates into CASSTYTGNTEAFF. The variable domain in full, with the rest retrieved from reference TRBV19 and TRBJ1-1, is DGGITQSPKYLFRKEGQNVTLSCEQNLNHDAMYWYRQDPGQGLRLIYYSQIVNDFQKGDIAEGYSVSREKKESFPLTVTSAQKNPTAFYLCASSTYTGNTEAFFGQGTRLTVV.

Written as DNA, the CDR3 is TGTGCCAGCTCACCCATGGGAGGGGCTAATGAGCAGTTCTTC. Residues: CASSPMGGANEQFF. The chain joins TRBV18 to TRBJ2-1, with 7 bases matching TRBD2. The CDR3 is made up of 14 amino acids. Losses at the gene ends were 3 bases for V and 7 bases for J; bases not matched to a gene: 6. CDR1 is KGHSH, CDR2 LQKENI, per germline.

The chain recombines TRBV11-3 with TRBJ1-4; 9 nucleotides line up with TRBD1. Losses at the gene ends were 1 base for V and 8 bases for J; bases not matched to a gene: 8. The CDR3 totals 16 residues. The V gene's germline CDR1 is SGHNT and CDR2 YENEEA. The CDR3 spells CASSLVGGTGSEKLFF. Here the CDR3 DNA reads TGTGCCAGCAGCTTAGTAGGAGGGACAGGGAGCGAAAAACTGTTTTTT.

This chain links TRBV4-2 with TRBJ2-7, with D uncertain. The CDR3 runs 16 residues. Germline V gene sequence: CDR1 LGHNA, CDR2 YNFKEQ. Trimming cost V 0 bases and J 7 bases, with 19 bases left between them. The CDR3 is CASSQDRDTIASEQYF. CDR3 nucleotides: TGTGCCAGCAGCCAAGATCGAGACACCATTGCGAGTGAGCAGTACTTC.

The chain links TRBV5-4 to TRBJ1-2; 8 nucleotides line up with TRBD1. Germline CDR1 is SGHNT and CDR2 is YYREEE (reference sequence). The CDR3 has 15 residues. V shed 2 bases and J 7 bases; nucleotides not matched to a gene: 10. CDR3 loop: CASSFSGTGLFGYTF. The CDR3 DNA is TGTGCCAGCAGCTTCTCCGGGACAGGTCTTTTTGGCTACACCTTC.

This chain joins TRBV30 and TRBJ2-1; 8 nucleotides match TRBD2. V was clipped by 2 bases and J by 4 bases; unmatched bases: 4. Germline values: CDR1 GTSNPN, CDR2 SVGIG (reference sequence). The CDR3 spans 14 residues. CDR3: CAWSLLAGYNEQFF. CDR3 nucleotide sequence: TGTGCCTGGAGTTTGTTAGCGGGGTACAATGAGCAGTTCTTC.

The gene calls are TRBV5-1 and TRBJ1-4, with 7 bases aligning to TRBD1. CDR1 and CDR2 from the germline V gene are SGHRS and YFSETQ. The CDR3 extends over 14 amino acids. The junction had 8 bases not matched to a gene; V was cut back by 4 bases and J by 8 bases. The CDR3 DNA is TGCGCCAGCAGCCTGGGACAGCTGGGAGAAAAACTGTTTTTT. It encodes CASSLGQLGEKLFF. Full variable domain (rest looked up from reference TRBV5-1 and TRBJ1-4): KAGVTQTPRYLIKTRGQQVTLSCSPISGHRSVSWYQQTPGQGLQFLFEYFSETQRNKGNFPGRFSGRQFSNSRSEMNVSTLELGDSALYLCASSLGQLGEKLFFGSGTQLSVL.

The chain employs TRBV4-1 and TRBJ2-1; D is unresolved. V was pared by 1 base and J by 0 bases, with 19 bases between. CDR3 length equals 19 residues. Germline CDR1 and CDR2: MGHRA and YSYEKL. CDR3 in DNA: TGCGCCAGCAGCCAAGTCTTGGGCCGGCCATCGAGCTCCTACAATGAGCAGTTCTTC. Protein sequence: CASSQVLGRPSSSYNEQFF.

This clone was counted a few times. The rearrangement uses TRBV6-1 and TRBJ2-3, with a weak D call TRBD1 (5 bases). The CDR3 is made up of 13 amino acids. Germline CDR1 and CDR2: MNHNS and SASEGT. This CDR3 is CVIGAASTDTQYF. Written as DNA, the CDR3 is TGTGTCATAGGGGCAGCTAGCACAGATACGCAGTATTTT.

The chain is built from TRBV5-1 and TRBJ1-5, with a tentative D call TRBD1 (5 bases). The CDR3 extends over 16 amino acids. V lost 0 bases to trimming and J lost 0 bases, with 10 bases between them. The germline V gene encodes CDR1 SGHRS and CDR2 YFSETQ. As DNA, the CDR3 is TGCGCCAGCAGCTTGGGGGCGGGGGATAGCAATCAGCCCCAGCATTTT. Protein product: CASSLGAGDSNQPQHF.

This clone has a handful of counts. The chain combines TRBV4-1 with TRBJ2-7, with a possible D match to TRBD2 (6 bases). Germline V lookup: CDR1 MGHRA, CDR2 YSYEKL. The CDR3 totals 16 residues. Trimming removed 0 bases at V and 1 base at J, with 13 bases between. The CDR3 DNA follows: TGCGCCAGCAGCCAAGAGAGCCCTAGCGTTTCCTACGAGCAGTACTTC. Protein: CASSQESPSVSYEQYF.